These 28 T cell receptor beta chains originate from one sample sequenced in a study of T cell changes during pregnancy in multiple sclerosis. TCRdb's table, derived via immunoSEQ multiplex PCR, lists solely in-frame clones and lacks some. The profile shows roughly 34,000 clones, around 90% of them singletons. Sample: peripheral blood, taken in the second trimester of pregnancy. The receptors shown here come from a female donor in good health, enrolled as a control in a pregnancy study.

CDR3 loop: CASSLVTGGHRVGLIRAFF. The DNA for the CDR3 is TGTGCCAGCAGCTTAGTTACTGGCGGACACAGGGTGGGTTTAATAAGAGCTTTCTTT. The rearrangement joins TRBV7-2 to TRBJ1-1, with D perhaps matching TRBD1 (6 bases). Germline assignment: CDR1 SGHTA and CDR2 FQGNSA. The CDR3 is made up of 19 amino acids. Trimming left V 1 base short and J 10 bases short, with 31 bases between.

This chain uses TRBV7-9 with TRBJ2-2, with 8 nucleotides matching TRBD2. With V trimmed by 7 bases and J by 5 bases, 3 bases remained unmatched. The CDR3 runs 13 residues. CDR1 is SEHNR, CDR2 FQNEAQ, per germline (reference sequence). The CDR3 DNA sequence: TGTGCCAGCACAGCGGGGGCGACCGGGGAGCTGTTTTTT. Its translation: CASTAGATGELFF.

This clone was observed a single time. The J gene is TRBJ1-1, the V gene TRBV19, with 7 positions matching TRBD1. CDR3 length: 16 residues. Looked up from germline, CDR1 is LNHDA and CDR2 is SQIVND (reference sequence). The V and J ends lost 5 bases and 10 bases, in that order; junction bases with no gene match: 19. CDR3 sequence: CASSEPAVTTGHRAFF. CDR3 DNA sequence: TGTGCCAGTAGTGAACCCGCGGTAACGACAGGGCACAGAGCTTTCTTT.

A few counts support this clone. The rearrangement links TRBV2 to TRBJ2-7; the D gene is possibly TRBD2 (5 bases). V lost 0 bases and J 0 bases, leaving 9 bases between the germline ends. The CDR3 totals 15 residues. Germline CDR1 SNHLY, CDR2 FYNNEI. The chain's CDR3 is CASSEAPGSSYEQYF. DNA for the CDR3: TGTGCCAGCAGTGAAGCTCCGGGGTCCTCCTACGAGCAGTACTTC.

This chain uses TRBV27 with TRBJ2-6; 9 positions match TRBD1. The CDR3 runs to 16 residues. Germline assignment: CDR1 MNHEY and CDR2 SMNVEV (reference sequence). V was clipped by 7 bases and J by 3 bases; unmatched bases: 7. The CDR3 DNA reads TGTGCCAGCAAGACAGGGGGTTTCGGTGGGGCCAACGTCCTGACTTTC. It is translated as CASKTGGFGGANVLTF.

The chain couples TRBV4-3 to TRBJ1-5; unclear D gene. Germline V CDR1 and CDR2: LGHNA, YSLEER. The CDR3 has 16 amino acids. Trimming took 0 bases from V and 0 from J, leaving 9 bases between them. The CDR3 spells CASSQDGGSSNQPQHF. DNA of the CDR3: TGCGCCAGCAGCCAAGACGGAGGGTCTAGCAATCAGCCCCAGCATTTT.

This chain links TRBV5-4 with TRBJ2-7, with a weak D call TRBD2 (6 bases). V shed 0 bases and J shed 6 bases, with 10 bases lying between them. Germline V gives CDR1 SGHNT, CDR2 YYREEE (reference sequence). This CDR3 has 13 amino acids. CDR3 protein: CASSLELAGEQYF. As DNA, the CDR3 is TGTGCCAGCAGCTTGGAACTAGCCGGCGAGCAGTACTTC. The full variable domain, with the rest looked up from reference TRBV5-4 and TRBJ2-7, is ETGVTQSPTHLIKTRGQQVTLRCSSQSGHNTVSWYQQALGQGPQFIFQYYREEENGRGNFPPRFSGLQFPNYSSELNVNALELDDSALYLCASSLELAGEQYFGPGTRLTVT.

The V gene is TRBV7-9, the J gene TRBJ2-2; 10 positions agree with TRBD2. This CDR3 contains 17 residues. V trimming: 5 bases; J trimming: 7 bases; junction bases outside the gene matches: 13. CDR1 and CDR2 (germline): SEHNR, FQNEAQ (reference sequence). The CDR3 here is CASSKPPGTSANGELFF. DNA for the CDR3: TGTGCCAGCAGCAAACCTCCCGGGACTAGCGCAAACGGGGAGCTGTTTTTT.

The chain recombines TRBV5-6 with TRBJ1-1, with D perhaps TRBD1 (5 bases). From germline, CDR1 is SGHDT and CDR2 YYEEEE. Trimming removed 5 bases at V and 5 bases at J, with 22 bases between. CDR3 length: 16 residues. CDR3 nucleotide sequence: TGTGCCAGCAGTTTGATTGGGGCGGGGAGAGGGACTGAAGCTTTCTTT. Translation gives CASSLIGAGRGTEAFF.

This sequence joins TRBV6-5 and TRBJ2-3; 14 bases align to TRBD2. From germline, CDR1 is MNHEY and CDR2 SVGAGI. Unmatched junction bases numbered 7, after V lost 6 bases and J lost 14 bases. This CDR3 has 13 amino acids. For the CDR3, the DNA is TGTGCCAGCAGGGGACTAGCGGGGGAAGTTTTGTATTTT. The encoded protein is CASRGLAGEVLYF.

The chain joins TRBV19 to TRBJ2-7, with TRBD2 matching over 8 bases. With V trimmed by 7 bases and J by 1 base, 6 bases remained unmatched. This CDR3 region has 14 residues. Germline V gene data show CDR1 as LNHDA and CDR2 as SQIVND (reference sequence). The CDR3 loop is CASNRGGTSYEQYF. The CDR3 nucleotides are TGTGCCAGTAACCGGGGGGGGACATCCTACGAGCAGTACTTC.

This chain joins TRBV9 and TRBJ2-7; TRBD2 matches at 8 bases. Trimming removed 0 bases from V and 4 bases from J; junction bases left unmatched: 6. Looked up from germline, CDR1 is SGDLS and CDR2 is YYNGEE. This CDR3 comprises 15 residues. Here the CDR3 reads CASSVAASGLYEQYF. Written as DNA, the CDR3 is TGTGCCAGCAGCGTAGCGGCTAGCGGGTTGTACGAGCAGTACTTC.

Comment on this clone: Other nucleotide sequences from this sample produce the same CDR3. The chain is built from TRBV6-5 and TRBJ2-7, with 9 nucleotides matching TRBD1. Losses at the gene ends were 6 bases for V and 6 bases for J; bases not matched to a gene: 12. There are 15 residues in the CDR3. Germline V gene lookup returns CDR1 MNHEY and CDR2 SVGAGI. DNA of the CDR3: TGTGCCAGCAGCCGACCGGGACAGGGTTTTGCCGAGCAGTACTTC. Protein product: CASSRPGQGFAEQYF.

In DNA form, the CDR3 reads TGTGCCAGCAGCGTTACAGGGGACTATGGCTACACCTTC. Amino acids: CASSVTGDYGYTF. The rearrangement uses TRBV9 and TRBJ1-2; TRBD1 aligns across 7 bases. V shed 2 bases and J 3 bases; nucleotides not matched to a gene: 1. The CDR3 runs 13 residues. Germline assignment: CDR1 SGDLS and CDR2 YYNGEE. Combining the CDR3 with reference TRBV9 and TRBJ1-2 gives the whole variable domain DSGVTQTPKHLITATGQRVTLRCSPRSGDLSVYWYQQSLDQGLQFLIQYYNGEERAKGNILERFSAQQFPDLHSELNLSSLELGDSALYFCASSVTGDYGYTFGSGTRLTVV.

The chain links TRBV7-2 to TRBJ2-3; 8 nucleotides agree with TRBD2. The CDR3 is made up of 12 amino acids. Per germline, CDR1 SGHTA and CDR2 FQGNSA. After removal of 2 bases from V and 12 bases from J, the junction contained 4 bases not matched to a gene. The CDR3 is CASSLTGGDQYF. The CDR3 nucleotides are TGTGCCAGCAGCTTAACGGGGGGGGACCAGTATTTT.

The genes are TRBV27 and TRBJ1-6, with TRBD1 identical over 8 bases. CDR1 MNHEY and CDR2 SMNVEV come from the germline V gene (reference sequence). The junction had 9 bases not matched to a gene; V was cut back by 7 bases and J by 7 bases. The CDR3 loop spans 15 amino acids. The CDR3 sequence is CASTRRQGRNSPLHF. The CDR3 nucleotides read TGTGCCAGCACCCGCAGACAGGGGAGGAATTCACCCCTCCACTTT.

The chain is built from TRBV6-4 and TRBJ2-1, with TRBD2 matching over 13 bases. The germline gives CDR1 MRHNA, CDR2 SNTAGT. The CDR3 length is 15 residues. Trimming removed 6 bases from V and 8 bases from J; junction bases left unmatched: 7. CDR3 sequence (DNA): TGTGCCAGCAGGGAAACTAGCGGGGGGGCCGATGAGCAGTTCTTC. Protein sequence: CASRETSGGADEQFF.

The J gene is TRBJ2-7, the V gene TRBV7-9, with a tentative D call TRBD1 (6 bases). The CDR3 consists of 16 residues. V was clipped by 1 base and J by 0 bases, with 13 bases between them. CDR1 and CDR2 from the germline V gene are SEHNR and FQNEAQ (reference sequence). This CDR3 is CASSLGGHPSSYEQYF. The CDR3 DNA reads TGTGCCAGCAGCTTAGGGGGGCACCCCAGCTCCTACGAGCAGTACTTC.

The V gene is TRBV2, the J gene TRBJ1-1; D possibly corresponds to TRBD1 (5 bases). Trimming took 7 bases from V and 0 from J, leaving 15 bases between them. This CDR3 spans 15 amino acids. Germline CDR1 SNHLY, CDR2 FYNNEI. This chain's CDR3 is CASNLGHFMNTEAFF. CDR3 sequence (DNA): TGTGCCAGCAACCTGGGGCACTTTATGAACACTGAAGCTTTCTTT.

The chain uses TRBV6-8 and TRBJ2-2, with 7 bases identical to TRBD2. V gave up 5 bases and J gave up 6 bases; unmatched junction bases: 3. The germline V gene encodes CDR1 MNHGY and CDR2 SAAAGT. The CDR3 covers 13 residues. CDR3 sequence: CASSTSESGELFF. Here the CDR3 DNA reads TGTGCCAGCAGTACTAGCGAGTCCGGGGAGCTGTTTTTT.

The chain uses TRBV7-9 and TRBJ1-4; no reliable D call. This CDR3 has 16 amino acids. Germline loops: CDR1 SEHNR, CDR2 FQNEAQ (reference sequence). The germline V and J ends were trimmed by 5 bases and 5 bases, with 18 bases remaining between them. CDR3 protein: CASSPPLGELNEKLFF. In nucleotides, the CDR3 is TGTGCCAGCAGCCCGCCGCTTGGGGAGTTAAATGAAAAACTGTTTTTT.

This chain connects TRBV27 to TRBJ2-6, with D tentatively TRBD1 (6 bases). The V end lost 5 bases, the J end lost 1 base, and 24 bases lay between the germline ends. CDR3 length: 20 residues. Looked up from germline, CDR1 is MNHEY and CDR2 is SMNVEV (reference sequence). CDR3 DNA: TGTGCCAGCAGTCGGTTCGCCCCGCCAGGGGTGAGGTCTGGGGCCAACGTCCTGACTTTC. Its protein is CASSRFAPPGVRSGANVLTF.

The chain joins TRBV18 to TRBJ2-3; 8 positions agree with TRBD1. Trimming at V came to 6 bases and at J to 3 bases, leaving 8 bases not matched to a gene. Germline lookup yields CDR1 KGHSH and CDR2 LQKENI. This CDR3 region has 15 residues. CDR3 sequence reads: CASSWGTGGTDTQYF. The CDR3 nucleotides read TGTGCCAGCTCTTGGGGAACAGGGGGAACAGATACGCAGTATTTT.

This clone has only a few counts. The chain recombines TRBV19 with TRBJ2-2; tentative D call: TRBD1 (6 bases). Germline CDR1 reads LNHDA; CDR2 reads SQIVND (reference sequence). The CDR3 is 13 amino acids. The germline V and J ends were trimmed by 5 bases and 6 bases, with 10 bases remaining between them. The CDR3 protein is CASSASGAGELFF. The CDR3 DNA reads TGTGCCAGTAGTGCCTCAGGGGCCGGGGAGCTGTTTTTT.

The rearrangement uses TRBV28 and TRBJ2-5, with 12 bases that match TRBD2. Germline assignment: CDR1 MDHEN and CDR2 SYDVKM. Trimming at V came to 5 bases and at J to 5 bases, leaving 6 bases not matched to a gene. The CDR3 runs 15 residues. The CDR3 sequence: CASSPLAGGVETQYF. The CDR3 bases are TGTGCCAGCAGTCCGCTAGCGGGAGGGGTGGAGACCCAGTACTTC.

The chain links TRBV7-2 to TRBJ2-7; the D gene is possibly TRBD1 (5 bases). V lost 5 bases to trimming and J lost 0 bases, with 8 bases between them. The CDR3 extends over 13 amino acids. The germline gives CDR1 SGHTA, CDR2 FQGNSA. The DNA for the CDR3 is TGTGCCAGCAGCCGGACAAACTCCTACGAGCAGTACTTC. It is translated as CASSRTNSYEQYF.

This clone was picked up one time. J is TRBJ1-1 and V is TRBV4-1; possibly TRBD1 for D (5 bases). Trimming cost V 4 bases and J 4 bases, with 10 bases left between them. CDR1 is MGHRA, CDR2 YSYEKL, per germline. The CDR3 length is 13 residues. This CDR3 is CASSLGGGTEAFF. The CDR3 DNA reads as TGCGCCAGCAGCCTGGGGGGGGGCACTGAAGCTTTCTTT.

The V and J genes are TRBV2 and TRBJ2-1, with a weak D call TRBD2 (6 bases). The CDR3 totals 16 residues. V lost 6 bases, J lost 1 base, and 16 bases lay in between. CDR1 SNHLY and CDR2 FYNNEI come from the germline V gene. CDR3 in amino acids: CASRQNSGSSYNEQFF. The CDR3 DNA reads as TGTGCCAGCAGGCAAAATAGCGGCTCTTCCTACAATGAGCAGTTCTTC.